This passage covers 18 T cell receptor beta chains from one sample sequenced in a study of blood T cell repertoires in COVID-19 (TCRdb year 2020). Library preparation was by the immunoSEQ multiplex PCR assay. Entries here come from immuneACCESS through TCRdb and include only in-frame sequences with V and J called. Some clones fail to appear in such tables; in the studies checked, an unresolved V gene covers under half of the shortfall, and the cause of the remainder is unknown. Recorded for this sample are roughly 80,000 clones; over 70% of them occurred a single time. The ten largest account for approximately 15% of the sample. The source material was peripheral blood. These receptors all come from a human donor in a cohort sampled during active COVID-19.

This chain joins TRBV2 and TRBJ1-1; TRBD1 matches 9 bases. CDR3 length equals 14 residues. After removal of 6 bases from V and 4 bases from J, the junction contained 6 bases not matched to a gene. Germline V gene lookup returns CDR1 SNHLY and CDR2 FYNNEI. As DNA, the CDR3 is TGTGCCAGCAGGCGGACAGGGGAAGGCACTGAAGCTTTCTTT. It translates to CASRRTGEGTEAFF.

In its sample, this clone was seen a few times. The V gene is TRBV18, the J gene TRBJ2-5, with TRBD1 identical over 10 bases. The CDR3 length is 16 residues. J gave up 2 bases and V 2 bases, and 5 bases lay outside the gene matches. The germline gives CDR1 KGHSH, CDR2 LQKENI. The CDR3, as DNA: TGTGCCAGCTCACCAATCGGGACAGGGGCGCAAGAGACCCAGTACTTC. It yields the protein CASSPIGTGAQETQYF.

The rearrangement joins TRBV6-6 to TRBJ2-1; TRBD2 aligns across 9 bases. Looked up from germline, CDR1 is MNHNY and CDR2 is SVGAGI (reference sequence). This CDR3 region has 12 residues. With V trimmed by 11 bases and J by 6 bases, 5 bases remained unmatched. The DNA for the CDR3 is TGTGCCGGCGAGACTAGCGGCAATGAGCAGTTCTTC. It encodes CAGETSGNEQFF.

This clone was counted a few times. The V gene is TRBV27, the J gene TRBJ1-2; D may be TRBD1 (5 bases). This CDR3 spans 15 amino acids. Germline loops: CDR1 MNHEY, CDR2 SMNVEV (reference sequence). V was clipped by 7 bases and J by 3 bases, with 18 bases between them. CDR3 residues: CASNPFGPGDYGYTF. The CDR3 bases are TGTGCCAGCAACCCCTTTGGGCCGGGGGACTATGGCTACACCTTC.

The gene calls are TRBV9 and TRBJ2-5; 7 nucleotides align to TRBD1. J was trimmed by 4 bases and V by 4 bases; bases with no gene match: 1. The CDR3 covers 12 residues. Looked up from germline, CDR1 is SGDLS and CDR2 is YYNGEE. The CDR3 DNA follows: TGTGCCAGCAGCCCAGGGGGAGAGACCCAGTACTTC. Amino acids: CASSPGGETQYF.

V gene TRBV10-2 combines with J gene TRBJ1-2; 9 bases are shared with TRBD1. CDR1 and CDR2 (germline): WSHSY, SAAADI. Trimming at V came to 6 bases and at J to 6 bases, leaving 5 bases not matched to a gene. The CDR3 has 13 residues. The CDR3 reads CASRSGQGDGYTF. CDR3 nucleotides: TGCGCCAGCAGGTCGGGACAGGGAGATGGCTACACCTTC.

The chain uses TRBV6-5 and TRBJ1-5; 10 bases align to TRBD1. Germline V gives CDR1 MNHEY, CDR2 SVGAGI. The CDR3 spans 13 residues. V was pared by 7 bases and J by 7 bases, with 4 bases of the junction left unmatched. CDR3 sequence: CASTGTGAQPQHF. The CDR3 nucleotides are TGTGCCAGCACGGGGACAGGGGCCCAGCCCCAGCATTTT.

This clone was seen only once. The chain employs TRBV27 and TRBJ2-7; 8 nucleotides match TRBD1. CDR3 length equals 15 residues. Germline lookup yields CDR1 MNHEY and CDR2 SMNVEV (reference sequence). V lost 4 bases and J lost 0; bases outside the gene matches: 5. The CDR3 DNA reads as TGTGCCAGCAGTTATGGACAGGGTGGCTCCTACGAGCAGTACGTC. Encoded protein: CASSYGQGGSYEQYV.

Points on this clone: One junction end does not reproduce the germline sequence, and a read error may be involved. V usage is TRBV7-7 and J usage is TRBJ2-1, with 7 bases identical to TRBD1. There are 15 residues in the CDR3. Looked up from germline, CDR1 is SSHAT and CDR2 is FNYEAQ (reference sequence). The CDR3 reads CASRSTGECYNEQFF. In DNA form, the CDR3 reads TGTGCTAGCAGGTCCACAGGGGAGTGTTACAATGAGCAGTTCTTC.

The rearrangement links TRBV19 to TRBJ1-1; tentatively, D is TRBD1 (6 bases). V was clipped by 1 base and J by 3 bases, with 9 bases between them. Germline V CDR1 and CDR2: LNHDA, SQIVND (reference sequence). This CDR3 is built from 14 residues. The CDR3 nucleotides are TGTGCCAGTAGTATAGCAGGGGCGGACACTGAAGCTTTCTTT. Translation gives CASSIAGADTEAFF. Full variable domain (missing parts from reference TRBV19 and TRBJ1-1): DGGITQSPKYLFRKEGQNVTLSCEQNLNHDAMYWYRQDPGQGLRLIYYSQIVNDFQKGDIAEGYSVSREKKESFPLTVTSAQKNPTAFYLCASSIAGADTEAFFGQGTRLTVV.

Only a few counts were recorded for this clone. This chain joins TRBV21-1 and TRBJ2-7; TRBD2, as called in the table, went unchecked against the DNA. TRBV21-1 corresponds to a pseudogene. The CDR3 covers 14 residues. The CDR3 coding sequence is TGTGCCAGCAGCATGAACGGAGGCCTGGCCGAGCAGTACGTC. Translation gives CASSMNGGLAEQYV.

This clone has a handful of counts. The rearrangement uses TRBV5-1 and TRBJ2-7; 11 bases are a match to TRBD2. CDR3 size: 15 residues. CDR1 is SGHRS, CDR2 YFSETQ, per germline. V lost 4 bases and J lost 5; bases outside the gene matches: 8. The CDR3 region is CASSQLAGESHEQYF. CDR3 coding DNA: TGCGCCAGCAGCCAACTAGCGGGGGAGTCCCACGAGCAGTACTTC.

The rearrangement joins TRBV30 to TRBJ2-2, with unresolved D. V lost 3 bases to trimming and J lost 6 bases, with 11 bases between them. This CDR3 is built from 13 residues. Germline loops: CDR1 GTSNPN, CDR2 SVGIG (reference sequence). The CDR3 DNA sequence: TGTGCCTGGAGCCCCATCGGTCCCGGGGAGCTGTTTTTT. It translates to CAWSPIGPGELFF.

This clone showed up many times. In DNA form, the CDR3 reads TGTGCCAGCAGTGATACTAGCGGGAGGCTCGGAGATACGCAGTATTTT. Protein: CASSDTSGRLGDTQYF. The chain employs TRBV6-2 or TRBV6-3 and TRBJ2-3; 12 bases agree with TRBD2. Trimming at V came to 5 bases and at J to 5 bases, leaving 8 bases not matched to a gene. In germline, CDR1 is MNHEY, CDR2 SVGEGT. This CDR3 spans 16 amino acids.

A few counts support this clone. This chain connects TRBV20-1 to TRBJ1-3, with 7 bases identical to TRBD1. Germline-derived CDR1 and CDR2 are DFQATT and SNEGSKA (reference sequence). The CDR3 runs to 15 residues. V was pared by 3 bases and J by 1 base, with 6 bases of the junction left unmatched. The CDR3 spells CSASPLGQSGNTIYF. The CDR3 DNA sequence: TGCAGTGCTAGTCCCCTGGGACAGTCTGGAAACACCATATATTTT.

The V and J genes are TRBV3-1 (or the pseudogene TRBV3-2) and TRBJ2-1; 13 bases match TRBD2. The CDR3 has 15 amino acids. With 4 bases clipped from V and 5 bases from J, the junction kept 2 bases outside the gene matches. CDR1 is LGHDT and CDR2 is YNNKEL in the germline V gene (reference sequence). CDR3 residues: CASSLGTSGNNEQFF. In DNA, the CDR3 is TGTGCCAGCAGCCTCGGGACTAGCGGGAACAATGAGCAGTTCTTC.

The chain combines TRBV9 with TRBJ2-1; TRBD2 is a possible D gene (5 bases). Trimming removed 7 bases from V and 3 bases from J, with 14 bases in between. The germline V gene encodes CDR1 SGDLS and CDR2 YYNGEE. The CDR3 runs to 14 residues. The CDR3 nucleotides are TGTGCCAGCGGAGGAGACTCTGACTACAATGAGCAGTTCTTC. Translation gives CASGGDSDYNEQFF.

The chain is built from TRBV7-6 and TRBJ2-3, with 10 bases lining up with TRBD2. Germline V lookup: CDR1 SGHVS, CDR2 FNYEAQ. V trimming: 4 bases; J trimming: 6 bases; junction bases outside the gene matches: 10. This CDR3 comprises 16 residues. CDR3 amino acids: CASSSWLAGEEDTQYF. The CDR3 nucleotides read TGTGCCAGCAGCTCCTGGCTAGCGGGAGAAGAGGATACGCAGTATTTT.